This record covers a single T cell receptor beta chain. Trimming removed 6 bases at V and 5 bases at J, with 10 bases between. This CDR3 is 12 amino acids long. Germline loops: CDR1 MGHDK, CDR2 SYGVNS. The data derive from a study of control samples from healthy donors and cancer patients. The repertoire was sequenced with immunoSEQ multiplex PCR; TCRdb's copy has only in-frame clones and lacks some. This sample has 120,000 or so clones, with less than 90% found just once. Sequencing input: blood. The genes are TRBV25-1 and TRBJ1-1, with D unclear. The TCR sequence derives from a man aged 18 to 30 in good health. The CDR3 spells CASSLSVTEAFF. DNA of the CDR3: TGTGCCAGCAGCTTATCCGTTACTGAAGCTTTCTTT.